These 23 T cell receptor beta chains originate from one sample sequenced in a study of blood T cell repertoires in COVID-19. Produced via immunoSEQ multiplex PCR; TCRdb's table is partial and in-frame only. The sample lists about 180,000 clones, just over 85% seen once, with roughly 7% in the top ten. The source material was peripheral blood. Every receptor here comes from a man aged 45-65 years with active or convalescent COVID-19.

In its sample, this clone was seen a few times. V is TRBV2 and J is TRBJ1-1; no reliable D call. Germline lookup yields CDR1 SNHLY and CDR2 FYNNEI. The V gene lost 8 bases and the J gene lost 3 bases, with 10 bases spanning the gap. The CDR3 covers 12 residues. The CDR3 here is CASCLGDTEAFF. CDR3 nucleotides: TGTGCCAGCTGTCTCGGGGACACTGAAGCTTTCTTT.

This chain connects TRBV18 to TRBJ1-2; 8 nucleotides agree with TRBD1. The V gene's germline CDR1 is KGHSH and CDR2 LQKENI. V dropped 3 bases and J dropped 5; count of bases not matched to a gene: 8. The CDR3 loop spans 15 amino acids. The CDR3 nucleotides read TGTGCCAGCTCACCCGCAGGGGGCGGTCAATATGGCTACACCTTC. The encoded protein is CASSPAGGGQYGYTF.

This chain joins TRBV23-1 and TRBJ2-7; 7 bases are a match to TRBD2. TRBV23-1 is placed among ORFs of uncertain function. The CDR3 totals 12 residues. The junction had 2 bases not matched to a gene; V was cut back by 0 bases and J by 9 bases. Here the CDR3 DNA reads TGCGCCAGCAGTCAATCCTCGGGAGGGCAGTACTTC. It is translated as CASSQSSGGQYF.

This chain connects TRBV6-5 to TRBJ2-3; D perhaps matches TRBD2 (6 bases). Deletions cut 0 bases from V and 2 bases from J, with 9 bases between. The CDR3 contains 15 residues. CDR1 MNHEY and CDR2 SVGAGI come from the germline V gene. The CDR3 here is CASSYSSGFTDTQYF. The CDR3, as DNA: TGTGCCAGCAGTTACTCGAGCGGGTTCACAGATACGCAGTATTTT.

This clone appeared a single time. The V call is TRBV6-2 or TRBV6-3, the J call TRBJ2-1, with 9 bases aligning to TRBD2. CDR1 and CDR2 (germline): MNHEY, SVGEGT. The CDR3 covers 16 residues. The trim removed 4 bases at V and 4 bases at J, leaving 8 bases unmatched. CDR3 in DNA: TGTGCCAGCAGTTCCCTAGCGGGAAGAGGTTACAATGAGCAGTTCTTC. Protein sequence: CASSSLAGRGYNEQFF.

The chain employs TRBV6-1 and TRBJ1-2, with 8 bases lining up with TRBD1. V lost 2 bases, J lost 8 bases, and 10 bases stayed unmatched. The CDR3 length is 15 residues. Germline CDR1 reads MNHNS; CDR2 reads SASEGT. The CDR3 loop is CASSEIDRGTKGYTF. The CDR3 bases are TGTGCCAGCAGTGAAATCGACAGGGGTACTAAAGGCTACACCTTC.

V gene TRBV5-6 combines with J gene TRBJ1-1, with D perhaps TRBD1 (6 bases). The CDR3 covers 15 residues. V was cut by 1 base and J by 1 base, with 11 bases left in between. The germline V gene has CDR1 SGHDT and CDR2 YYEEEE. The CDR3 reads CASSLHQGSNTEAFF. The CDR3 region has the DNA TGTGCCAGCAGCTTGCATCAGGGGTCGAACACTGAAGCTTTCTTT.

V gene TRBV19 combines with J gene TRBJ1-2, with D possibly matching TRBD1 (5 bases). The CDR3 is made up of 16 amino acids. Trimming cost V 6 bases and J 1 base, with 18 bases left between them. Germline V lookup: CDR1 LNHDA, CDR2 SQIVND (reference sequence). The CDR3, as DNA: TGTGCCAGTAGACCTCTAGAGACAGAATATAACTATGGCTACACCTTC. Its protein is CASRPLETEYNYGYTF.

The chain recombines TRBV5-1 with TRBJ2-1, with D possibly matching TRBD2 (5 bases). Trimming shortened V by 0 bases and J by 4 bases, and 8 bases separated the two germline ends. Germline loops: CDR1 SGHRS, CDR2 YFSETQ. The CDR3 contains 14 residues. The DNA for the CDR3 is TGCGCCAGCAGCTTGGGAGCGGAATACAATGAGCAGTTCTTC. The encoded protein is CASSLGAEYNEQFF.

The V gene is TRBV11-1, the J gene TRBJ2-5, with D perhaps matching TRBD2 (6 bases). This CDR3 spans 14 amino acids. The ends were cut back, 5 bases at V and 6 bases at J, with 16 bases in the middle. Germline CDR1 is SGHAT and CDR2 is FQDESV (reference sequence). The CDR3 loop reads CASSVTRDSKTQYF. CDR3 nucleotide sequence: TGTGCCAGCAGCGTGACTAGAGATAGTAAGACCCAGTACTTC.

This chain uses TRBV4-3 with TRBJ1-2; 7 nucleotides agree with TRBD1. The ends lost 1 base at V and 6 bases at J; junction bases unmatched: 8. This CDR3 spans 15 amino acids. Germline CDR1 LGHNA, CDR2 YSLEER. CDR3 protein: CASSQGDREWDGYTF. DNA of the CDR3: TGCGCCAGCAGCCAAGGCGACAGGGAATGGGATGGCTACACCTTC.

J is TRBJ2-7 and V is TRBV11-1; 10 bases are a match to TRBD2. The germline V gene encodes CDR1 SGHAT and CDR2 FQDESV (reference sequence). CDR3 length equals 14 residues. J lost 4 bases, V lost 5 bases, and 5 bases had no gene match. As DNA, the CDR3 is TGTGCCAGCAGCCAAAGCGGGGGGGCGTACGAGCAGTACTTC. This codes for CASSQSGGAYEQYF.

The rearrangement joins TRBV18 to TRBJ2-7; 8 nucleotides agree with TRBD2. V lost 3 bases, J lost 0 bases, and 4 bases stayed unmatched. The CDR3 runs 15 residues. Germline V gives CDR1 KGHSH, CDR2 LQKENI. Here the CDR3 DNA reads TGTGCCAGCTCACCGCGGGAGGCTTACTCCTACGAGCAGTACTTC. It yields the protein CASSPREAYSYEQYF.

The chain carries TRBV11-3 and TRBJ2-7; D is possibly TRBD2 (5 bases). Trimming left V 6 bases short and J 2 bases short, with 11 bases between. Germline CDR1 and CDR2: SGHNT and YENEEA. The CDR3 covers 13 residues. CDR3 in amino acids: CASSRLEAYEQYF. DNA for the CDR3: TGTGCCAGCAGTCGACTGGAGGCCTACGAGCAGTACTTC. The variable domain in full, completed from reference TRBV11-3 and TRBJ2-7, reads EAGVVQSPRYKIIEKKQPVAFWCNPISGHNTLYWYLQNLGQGPELLIRYENEEAVDDSQLPKDRFSAERLKGVDSTLKIQPAELGDSAVYLCASSRLEAYEQYFGPGTRLTVT.

The chain joins TRBV11-3 to TRBJ2-6; the match to TRBD1 covers 9 bases. The V gene end was trimmed by 1 base and the J gene end by 0 bases; junction bases not matched to a gene: 7. Per the germline V gene, CDR1 is SGHNT and CDR2 is YENEEA. This CDR3 comprises 19 residues. CDR3 sequence reads: CASSLGGQGYLSGANVLTF. CDR3 nucleotide sequence: TGTGCCAGCAGCTTAGGAGGACAGGGGTACCTCTCTGGGGCCAACGTCCTGACTTTC.

Comment on this clone: Other DNA sequences in this sample translate to the same CDR3. This chain uses TRBV4-3 with TRBJ1-3; D gene ambiguous. Germline CDR1 reads LGHNA; CDR2 reads YSLEER. The V end lost 0 bases, the J end lost 0 bases, and 9 bases lay between the germline ends. This CDR3 is built from 16 residues. The chain's CDR3 is CASSQEAGNSGNTIYF. CDR3 DNA: TGCGCCAGCAGCCAAGAGGCCGGGAACTCTGGAAACACCATATATTTT.

The rearrangement joins TRBV6-1 to TRBJ1-1, with a possible D match to TRBD1 (5 bases). V dropped 1 base and J dropped 1 base, with 7 bases sitting between them. The CDR3 is 14 amino acids. Germline V lookup: CDR1 MNHNS, CDR2 SASEGT. The CDR3 region is CASSEDRQNTEAFF. In DNA form, the CDR3 reads TGTGCCAGCAGTGAAGACAGGCAGAACACTGAAGCTTTCTTT.

The genes are TRBV14 and TRBJ2-3, with D possibly matching TRBD2 (6 bases). This CDR3 spans 16 amino acids. Trimming removed 1 base from V and 6 bases from J, with 17 bases in between. The germline CDR1 and CDR2 sequences are SGHDN and FVKESK. The CDR3 region is CASSQGGLRSMDTQYF. DNA for the CDR3: TGTGCCAGCAGCCAAGGAGGACTAAGGTCGATGGATACGCAGTATTTT.

The rearrangement joins TRBV5-6 to TRBJ1-5; possibly TRBD1 for D (6 bases). The CDR3 runs to 15 residues. The V end lost 4 bases, the J end lost 6 bases, and 17 bases lay between the germline ends. Germline V gene sequence: CDR1 SGHDT, CDR2 YYEEEE. DNA for the CDR3: TGTGCCAGCAGCGACTGGGGGGGCGCAGGTCAGCCCCAGCATTTT. It yields the protein CASSDWGGAGQPQHF.

This clone was found a few times. This sequence joins TRBV6-4 and TRBJ2-7; D remains ambiguous. The CDR3 runs to 13 residues. The V end was cut by 2 bases, the J end by 6 bases, with 11 bases between. Looked up from germline, CDR1 is MRHNA and CDR2 is SNTAGT. The CDR3 loop reads CASSDEEQSEQYF. The CDR3 region has the DNA TGTGCCAGCAGTGACGAGGAGCAGTCCGAGCAGTACTTC.

The chain carries TRBV5-8 and TRBJ1-5, with D uncertain. Per the germline V gene, CDR1 is SGHTS and CDR2 is YDEGEE. V was trimmed by 3 bases and J by 2 bases, leaving 12 bases between them. The CDR3 sequence is 15 residues long. Here the CDR3 reads CASSYEGLGNQPQHF. The DNA for the CDR3 is TGTGCCAGCAGCTACGAGGGTCTCGGCAATCAGCCCCAGCATTTT.

This clone was seen only a few times. The chain employs TRBV5-8 and TRBJ1-3; a weak D match, TRBD1 (6 bases). Trimming removed 3 bases from V and 4 bases from J, with 14 bases in between. This CDR3 spans 15 amino acids. The germline V gene encodes CDR1 SGHTS and CDR2 YDEGEE. Written as DNA, the CDR3 is TGTGCCAGCAGCTCAACAGGGATGCGAGGAAACACCATATATTTT. Translating gives CASSSTGMRGNTIYF.

The chain recombines TRBV19 with TRBJ1-5, with D possibly being TRBD1 (5 bases). CDR1 is LNHDA, CDR2 SQIVND, per germline (reference sequence). The length of the CDR3 is 14 residues. Trimming stripped 7 bases from V and 3 bases from J, with 13 bases between. The CDR3 DNA is TGTGCCAGTACACTCCGGGACTCCAATCAGCCCCAGCATTTT. This encodes CASTLRDSNQPQHF.